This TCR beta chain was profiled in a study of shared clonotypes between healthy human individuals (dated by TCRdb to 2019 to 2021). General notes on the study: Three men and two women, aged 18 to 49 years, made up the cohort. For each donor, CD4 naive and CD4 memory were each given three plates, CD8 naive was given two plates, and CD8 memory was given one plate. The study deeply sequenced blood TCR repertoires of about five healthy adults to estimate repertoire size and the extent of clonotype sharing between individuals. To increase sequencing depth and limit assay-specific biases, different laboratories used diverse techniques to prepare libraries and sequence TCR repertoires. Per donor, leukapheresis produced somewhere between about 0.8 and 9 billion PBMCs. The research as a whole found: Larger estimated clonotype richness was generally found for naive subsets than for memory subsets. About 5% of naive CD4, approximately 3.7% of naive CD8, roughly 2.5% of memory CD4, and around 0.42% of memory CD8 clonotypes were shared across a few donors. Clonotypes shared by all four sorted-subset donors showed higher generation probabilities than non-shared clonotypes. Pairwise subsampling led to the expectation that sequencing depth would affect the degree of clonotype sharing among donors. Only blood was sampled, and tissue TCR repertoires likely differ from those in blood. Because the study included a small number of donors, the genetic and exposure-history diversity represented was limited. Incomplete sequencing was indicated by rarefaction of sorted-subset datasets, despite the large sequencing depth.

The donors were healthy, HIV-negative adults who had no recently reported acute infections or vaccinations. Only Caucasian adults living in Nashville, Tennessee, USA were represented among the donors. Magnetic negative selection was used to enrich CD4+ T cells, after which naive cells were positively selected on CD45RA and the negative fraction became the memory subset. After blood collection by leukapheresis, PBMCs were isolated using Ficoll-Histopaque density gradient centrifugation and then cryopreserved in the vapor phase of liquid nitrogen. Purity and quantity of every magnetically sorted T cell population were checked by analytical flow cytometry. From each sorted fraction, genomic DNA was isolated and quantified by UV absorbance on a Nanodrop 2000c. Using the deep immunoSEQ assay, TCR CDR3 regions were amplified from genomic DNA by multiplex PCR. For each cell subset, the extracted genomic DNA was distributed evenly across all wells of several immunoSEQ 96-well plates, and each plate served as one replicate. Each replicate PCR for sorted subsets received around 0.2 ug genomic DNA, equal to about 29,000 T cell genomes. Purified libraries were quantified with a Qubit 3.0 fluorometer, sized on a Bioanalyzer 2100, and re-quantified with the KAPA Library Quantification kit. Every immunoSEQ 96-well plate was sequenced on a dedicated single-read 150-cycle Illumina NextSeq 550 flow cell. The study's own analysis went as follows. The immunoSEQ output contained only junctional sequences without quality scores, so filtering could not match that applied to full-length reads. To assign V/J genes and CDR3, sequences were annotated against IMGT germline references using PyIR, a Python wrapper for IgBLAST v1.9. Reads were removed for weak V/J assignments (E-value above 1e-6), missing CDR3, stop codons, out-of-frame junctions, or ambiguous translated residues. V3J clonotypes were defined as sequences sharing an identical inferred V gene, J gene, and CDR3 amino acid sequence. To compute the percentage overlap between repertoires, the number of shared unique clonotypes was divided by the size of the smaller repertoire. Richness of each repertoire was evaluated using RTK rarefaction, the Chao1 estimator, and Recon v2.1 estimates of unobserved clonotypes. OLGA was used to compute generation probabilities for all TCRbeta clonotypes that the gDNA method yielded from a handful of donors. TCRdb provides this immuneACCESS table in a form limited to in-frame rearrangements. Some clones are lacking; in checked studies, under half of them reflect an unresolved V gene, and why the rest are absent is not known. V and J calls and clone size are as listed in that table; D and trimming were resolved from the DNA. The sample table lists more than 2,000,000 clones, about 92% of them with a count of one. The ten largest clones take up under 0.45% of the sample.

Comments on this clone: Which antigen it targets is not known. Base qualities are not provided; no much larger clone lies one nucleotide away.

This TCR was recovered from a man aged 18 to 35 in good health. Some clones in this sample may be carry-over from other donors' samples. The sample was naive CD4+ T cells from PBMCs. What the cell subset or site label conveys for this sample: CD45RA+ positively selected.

Read as DNA, the sequence is TGTGCCAGCAGCTTAGATCAAAGAGGGAGAGCCCGGACCGGGGAGCTGTTTTTT. Translated, it gives CASSLDQRGRARTGELFF. The rearranged chain carries TRBV11-3 and TRBJ2-2; a tentative D call is TRBD2 (5 bases match). The germline V gene provides CDR1 SGHNT and CDR2 YENEEA. The CDR3 runs 18 amino acids, cysteine and phenylalanine included. The DNA shown is the 54-base CDR3, in frame from base 1. At the junction V is shortened by 0 bases and J by 5 bases, with 19 bases in between. Supplemented by the reference TRBV11-3 and TRBJ2-2 proteins around the CDR3, the complete variable domain is EAGVVQSPRYKIIEKKQPVAFWCNPISGHNTLYWYLQNLGQGPELLIRYENEEAVDDSQLPKDRFSAERLKGVDSTLKIQPAELGDSAVYLCASSLDQRGRARTGELFFGEGSRLTVL.